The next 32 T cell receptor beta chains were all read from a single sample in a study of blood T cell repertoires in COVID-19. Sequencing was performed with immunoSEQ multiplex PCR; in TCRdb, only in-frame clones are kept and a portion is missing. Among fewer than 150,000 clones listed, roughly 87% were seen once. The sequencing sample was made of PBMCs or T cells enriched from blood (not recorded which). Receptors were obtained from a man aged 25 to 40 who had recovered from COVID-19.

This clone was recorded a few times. The CDR3 here is CASTPGENQPQHF. The CDR3, as DNA: TGTGCCAGCACCCCCGGTGAGAATCAGCCCCAGCATTTT. The chain uses TRBV2 and TRBJ1-5; D gene unclear. The CDR3 has 13 amino acids. With 7 bases removed from V and 4 bases from J, the gap between germline ends came to 11 bases. From germline, CDR1 is SNHLY and CDR2 FYNNEI.

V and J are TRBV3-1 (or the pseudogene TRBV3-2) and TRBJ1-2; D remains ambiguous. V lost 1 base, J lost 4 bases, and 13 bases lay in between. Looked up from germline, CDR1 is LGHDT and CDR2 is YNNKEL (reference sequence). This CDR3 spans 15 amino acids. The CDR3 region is CASSQVSGAGYGYTF. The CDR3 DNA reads TGTGCCAGCAGCCAAGTTTCAGGCGCAGGCTATGGCTACACCTTC.

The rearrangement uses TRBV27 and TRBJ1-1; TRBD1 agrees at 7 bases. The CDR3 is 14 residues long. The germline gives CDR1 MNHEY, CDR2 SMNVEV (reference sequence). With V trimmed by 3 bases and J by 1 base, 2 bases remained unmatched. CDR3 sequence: CASSLNRGNTEAFF. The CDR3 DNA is TGTGCCAGCAGTTTGAACAGGGGGAACACTGAAGCTTTCTTT.

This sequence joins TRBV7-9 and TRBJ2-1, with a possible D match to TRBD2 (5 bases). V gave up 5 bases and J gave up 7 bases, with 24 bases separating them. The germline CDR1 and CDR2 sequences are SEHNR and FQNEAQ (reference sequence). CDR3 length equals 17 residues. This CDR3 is CASSPFLASGARNEQFF. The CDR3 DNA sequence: TGTGCCAGCAGCCCCTTTCTGGCAAGCGGCGCTAGGAATGAGCAGTTCTTC.

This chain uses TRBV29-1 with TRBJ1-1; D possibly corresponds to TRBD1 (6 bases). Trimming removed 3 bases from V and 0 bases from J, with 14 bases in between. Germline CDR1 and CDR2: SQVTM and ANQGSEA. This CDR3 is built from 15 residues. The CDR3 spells CSVEITGLMNTEAFF. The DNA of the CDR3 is TGCAGCGTTGAGATAACAGGGCTGATGAACACTGAAGCTTTCTTT.

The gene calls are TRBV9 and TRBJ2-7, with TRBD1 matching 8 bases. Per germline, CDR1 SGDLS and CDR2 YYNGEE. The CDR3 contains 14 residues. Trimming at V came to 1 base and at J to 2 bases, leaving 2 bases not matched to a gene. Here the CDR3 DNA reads TGTGCCAGCAGCGTAACAGGGGGAACCTACGAGCAGTACTTC. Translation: CASSVTGGTYEQYF.

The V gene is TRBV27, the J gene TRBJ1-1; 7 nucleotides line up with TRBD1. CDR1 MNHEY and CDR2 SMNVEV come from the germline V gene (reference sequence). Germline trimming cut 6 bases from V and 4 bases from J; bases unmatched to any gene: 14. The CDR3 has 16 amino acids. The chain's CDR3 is CASSSASTGSFTEAFF. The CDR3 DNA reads TGTGCCAGCAGCTCCGCCTCGACAGGGTCGTTCACTGAAGCTTTCTTT.

In DNA, the CDR3 is TGTGCCAGCAGTTACTCGTATACAAGCTCTGGAAACACCATATATTTT. It codes for CASSYSYTSSGNTIYF. V usage is TRBV6-5 and J usage is TRBJ1-3, with D hard to call. Germline values: CDR1 MNHEY, CDR2 SVGAGI. CDR3 length: 16 amino acids. The V end was cut by 0 bases, the J end by 0 bases, with 9 bases between.

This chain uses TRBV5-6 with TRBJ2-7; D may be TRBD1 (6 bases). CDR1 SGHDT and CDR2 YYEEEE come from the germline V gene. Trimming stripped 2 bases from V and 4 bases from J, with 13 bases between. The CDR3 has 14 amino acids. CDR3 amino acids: CASSFPGHPYEQYV. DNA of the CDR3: TGTGCCAGCAGCTTCCCGGGACACCCTTACGAGCAGTACGTC.

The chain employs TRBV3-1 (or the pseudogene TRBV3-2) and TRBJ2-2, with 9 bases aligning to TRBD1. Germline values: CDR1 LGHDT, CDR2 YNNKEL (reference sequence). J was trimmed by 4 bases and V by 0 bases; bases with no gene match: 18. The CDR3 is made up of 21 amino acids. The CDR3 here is CASSQEAVRDRVRSSTGELFF. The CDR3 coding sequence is TGTGCCAGCAGCCAAGAAGCAGTTCGGGACAGGGTCCGTTCGAGCACCGGGGAGCTGTTTTTT.

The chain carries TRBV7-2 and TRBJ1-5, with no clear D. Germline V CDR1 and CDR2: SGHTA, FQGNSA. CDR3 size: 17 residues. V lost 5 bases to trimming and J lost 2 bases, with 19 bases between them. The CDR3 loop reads CASSPRVATGGNQPQHF. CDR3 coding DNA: TGTGCCAGCAGCCCACGGGTGGCCACCGGTGGCAATCAGCCCCAGCATTTT. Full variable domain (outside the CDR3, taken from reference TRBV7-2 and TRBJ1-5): GAGVSQSPSNKVTEKGKDVELRCDPISGHTALYWYRQSLGQGLEFLIYFQGNSAPDKSGLPSDRFSAERTGGSVSTLTIQRTQQEDSAVYLCASSPRVATGGNQPQHFGDGTRLSIL.

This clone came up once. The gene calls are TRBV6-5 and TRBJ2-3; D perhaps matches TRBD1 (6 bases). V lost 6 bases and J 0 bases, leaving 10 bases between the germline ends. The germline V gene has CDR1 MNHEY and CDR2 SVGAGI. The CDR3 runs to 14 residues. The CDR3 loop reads CASSTGTSTDTQYF. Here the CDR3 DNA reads TGTGCCAGCAGCACCGGGACAAGCACAGATACGCAGTATTTT.

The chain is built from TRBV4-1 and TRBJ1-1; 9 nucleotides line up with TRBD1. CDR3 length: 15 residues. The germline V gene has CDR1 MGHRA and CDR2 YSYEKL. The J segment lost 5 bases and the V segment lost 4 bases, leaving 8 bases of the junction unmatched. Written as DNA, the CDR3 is TGCGCCAGCAGCCCAGTCGGGACAGGGCTGACTGAAGCTTTCTTT. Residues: CASSPVGTGLTEAFF.

The CDR3 reads CASSLALGQGMNTEAFF. CDR3 DNA sequence: TGTGCCAGCAGCTTGGCCCTGGGACAGGGAATGAACACTGAAGCTTTCTTT. This chain links TRBV5-6 with TRBJ1-1; TRBD1 aligns across 9 bases. This CDR3 is 17 amino acids long. The V segment lost 0 bases and the J segment 0 bases; nucleotides outside the gene matches: 6. CDR1 and CDR2 from the germline V gene are SGHDT and YYEEEE. The full variable domain, its missing parts supplied by reference TRBV5-6 and TRBJ1-1, is DAGVTQSPTHLIKTRGQQVTLRCSPKSGHDTVSWYQQALGQGPQFIFQYYEEEERQRGNFPDRFSGHQFPNYSSELNVNALLLGDSALYLCASSLALGQGMNTEAFFGQGTRLTVV.

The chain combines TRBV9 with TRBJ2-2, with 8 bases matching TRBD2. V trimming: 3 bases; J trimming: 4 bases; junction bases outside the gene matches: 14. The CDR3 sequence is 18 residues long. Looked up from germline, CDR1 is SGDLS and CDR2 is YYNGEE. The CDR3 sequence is CASSAGGVGRVGTGELFF. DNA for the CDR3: TGTGCCAGCAGCGCGGGAGGGGTCGGCAGGGTTGGCACCGGGGAGCTGTTTTTT.

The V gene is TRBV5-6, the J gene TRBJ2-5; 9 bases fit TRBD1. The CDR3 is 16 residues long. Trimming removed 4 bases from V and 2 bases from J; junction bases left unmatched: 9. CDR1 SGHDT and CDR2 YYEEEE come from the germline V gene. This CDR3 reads CASSAPGTGIQETQYF. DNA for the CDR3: TGTGCCAGCAGCGCACCTGGGACAGGGATTCAAGAGACCCAGTACTTC.

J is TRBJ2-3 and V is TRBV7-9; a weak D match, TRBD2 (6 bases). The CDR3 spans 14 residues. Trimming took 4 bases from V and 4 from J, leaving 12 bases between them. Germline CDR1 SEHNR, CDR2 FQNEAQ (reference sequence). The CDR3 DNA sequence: TGTGCCAGCAGCTCGCGGGGCCCCCCAGATACGCAGTATTTT. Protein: CASSSRGPPDTQYF.

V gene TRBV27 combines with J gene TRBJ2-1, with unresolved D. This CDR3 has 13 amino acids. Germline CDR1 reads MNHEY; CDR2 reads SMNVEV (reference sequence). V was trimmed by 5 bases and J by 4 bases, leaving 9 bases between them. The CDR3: CASSLNSYNEQFF. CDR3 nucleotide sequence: TGTGCCAGCAGTCTGAACTCATACAATGAGCAGTTCTTC.

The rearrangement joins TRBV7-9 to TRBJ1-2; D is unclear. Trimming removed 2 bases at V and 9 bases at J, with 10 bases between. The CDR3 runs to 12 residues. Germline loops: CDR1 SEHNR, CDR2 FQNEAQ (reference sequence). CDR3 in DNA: TGTGCCAGCAGCTTATCCTACGCCAGCTACACCTTC. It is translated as CASSLSYASYTF.

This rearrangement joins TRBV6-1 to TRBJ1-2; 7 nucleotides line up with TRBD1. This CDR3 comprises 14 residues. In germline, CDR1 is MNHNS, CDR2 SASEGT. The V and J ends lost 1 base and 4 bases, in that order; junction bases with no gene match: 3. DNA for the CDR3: TGTGCCAGCAGTGAAGTGGAGGGGGCCTATGGCTACACCTTC. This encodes CASSEVEGAYGYTF.

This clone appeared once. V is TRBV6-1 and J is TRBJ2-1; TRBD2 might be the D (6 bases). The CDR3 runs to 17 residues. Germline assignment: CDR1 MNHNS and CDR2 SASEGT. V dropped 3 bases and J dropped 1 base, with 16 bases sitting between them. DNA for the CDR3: TGTGCCAGCAGTGACCCGGTCGGCGGGACTTCCTACAATGAGCAGTTCTTC. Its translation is CASSDPVGGTSYNEQFF.

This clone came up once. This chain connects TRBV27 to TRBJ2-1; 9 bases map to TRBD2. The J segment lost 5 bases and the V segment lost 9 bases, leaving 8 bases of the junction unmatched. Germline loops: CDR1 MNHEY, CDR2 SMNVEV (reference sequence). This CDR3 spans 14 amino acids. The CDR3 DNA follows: TGTGCCAGTGCGGGGCTAGCGGGGAACAATGAGCAGTTCTTC. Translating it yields CASAGLAGNNEQFF.

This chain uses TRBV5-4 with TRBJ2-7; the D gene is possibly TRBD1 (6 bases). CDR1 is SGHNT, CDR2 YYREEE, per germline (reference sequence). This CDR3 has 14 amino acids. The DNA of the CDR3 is TGTGCACCCGCCCAGGACAGCCATTTTTACGAGCAGTACGTC. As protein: CAPAQDSHFYEQYV.

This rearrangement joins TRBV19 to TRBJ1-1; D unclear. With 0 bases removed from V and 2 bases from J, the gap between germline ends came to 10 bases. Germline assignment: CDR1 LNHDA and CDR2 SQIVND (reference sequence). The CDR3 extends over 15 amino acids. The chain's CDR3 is CASSIDRRGNTEAFF. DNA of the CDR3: TGTGCCAGTAGTATAGATCGACGAGGAAACACTGAAGCTTTCTTT.

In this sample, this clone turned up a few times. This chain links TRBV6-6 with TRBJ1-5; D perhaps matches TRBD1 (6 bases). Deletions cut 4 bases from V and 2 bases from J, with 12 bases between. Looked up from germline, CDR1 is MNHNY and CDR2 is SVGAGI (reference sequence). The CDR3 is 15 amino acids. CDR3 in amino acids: CASSSTGWGNQPQHF. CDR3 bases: TGTGCCAGCAGTTCCACAGGGTGGGGCAATCAGCCCCAGCATTTT.

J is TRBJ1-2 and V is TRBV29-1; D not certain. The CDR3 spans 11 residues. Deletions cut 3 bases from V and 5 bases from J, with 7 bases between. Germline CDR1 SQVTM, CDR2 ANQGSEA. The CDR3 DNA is TGCAGCGTTGATGGAGCATATGGCTACACCTTC. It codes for CSVDGAYGYTF. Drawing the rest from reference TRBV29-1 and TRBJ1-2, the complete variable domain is SAVISQKPSRDICQRGTSLTIQCQVDSQVTMMFWYRQQPGQSLTLIATANQGSEATYESGFVIDKFPISRPNLTFSTLTVSNMSPEDSSIYLCSVDGAYGYTFGSGTRLTVV.

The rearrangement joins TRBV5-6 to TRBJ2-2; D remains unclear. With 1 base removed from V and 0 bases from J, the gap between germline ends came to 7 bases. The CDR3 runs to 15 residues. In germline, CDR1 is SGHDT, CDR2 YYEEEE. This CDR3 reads CASSLLQSNTGELFF. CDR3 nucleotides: TGTGCCAGCAGCTTGCTACAGTCGAACACCGGGGAGCTGTTTTTT.

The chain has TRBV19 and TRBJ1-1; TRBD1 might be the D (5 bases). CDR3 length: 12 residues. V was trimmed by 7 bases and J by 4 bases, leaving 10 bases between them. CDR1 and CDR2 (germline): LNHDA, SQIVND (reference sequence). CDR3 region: CASTLGGTEAFF. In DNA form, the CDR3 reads TGTGCCAGTACATTGGGGGGCACTGAAGCTTTCTTT.

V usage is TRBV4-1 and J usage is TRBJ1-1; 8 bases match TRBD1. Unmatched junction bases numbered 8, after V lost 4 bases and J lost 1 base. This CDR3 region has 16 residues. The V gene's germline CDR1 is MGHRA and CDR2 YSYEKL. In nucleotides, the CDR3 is TGCGCCAGCAGCCCCGCCCCAGGACAGGGGAACACTGAAGCTTTCTTT. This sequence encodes CASSPAPGQGNTEAFF.

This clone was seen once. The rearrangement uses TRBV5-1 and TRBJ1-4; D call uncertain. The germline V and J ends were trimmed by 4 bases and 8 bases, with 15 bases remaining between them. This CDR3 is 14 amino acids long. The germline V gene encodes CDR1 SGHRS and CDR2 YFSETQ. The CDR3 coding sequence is TGCGCCAGCAGCACGGAGGTGACGGGCGAAAAACTGTTTTTT. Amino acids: CASSTEVTGEKLFF.

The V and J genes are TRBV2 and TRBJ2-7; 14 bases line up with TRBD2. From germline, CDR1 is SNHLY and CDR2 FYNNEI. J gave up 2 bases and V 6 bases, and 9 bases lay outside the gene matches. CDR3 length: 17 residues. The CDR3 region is CASRDAGTSGSPYEQYF. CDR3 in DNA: TGTGCCAGCAGGGACGCCGGGACTAGCGGGAGCCCCTACGAGCAGTACTTC.

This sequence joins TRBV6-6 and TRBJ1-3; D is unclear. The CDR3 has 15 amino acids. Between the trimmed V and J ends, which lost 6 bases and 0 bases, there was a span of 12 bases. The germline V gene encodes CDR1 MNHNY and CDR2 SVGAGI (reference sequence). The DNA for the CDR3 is TGTGCCAGCAGGGAGGGAGCAAACTCTGGAAACACCATATATTTT. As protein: CASREGANSGNTIYF.